Described below is a single T cell receptor (beta chain) sequence and its context. TCRdb's copy holds only in-frame clones and misses some; the assay was immunoSEQ multiplex PCR. There are about 660,000 clones in the sample; around 89% occur only once, and roughly 0.0097% lies in the top ten. The sample belongs to a study of shared T cell receptors in the human thymus. The same sample was also used in a study of human thymus T cells. That report adds: There appeared to be biased usage of V and J genes in thymic and blood repertoires. Thymic repertoires from unrelated individuals overlapped highly, related research reported.

The receptor was isolated from a boy in the first two years of life with a congenital heart defect. The sample taken for sequencing was thymocytes.

The CDR3 nucleotides are TGCAGTGCTAGTCGGAATGAGCAGTTCTTC. Translating gives CSASRNEQFF. The V and J genes are TRBV20-1 and TRBJ2-1; D gene ambiguous. This CDR3 has 10 residues. Trimming left V 3 bases short and J 7 bases short, with 4 bases between. Germline V gene lookup returns CDR1 DFQATT and CDR2 SNEGSKA (reference sequence).